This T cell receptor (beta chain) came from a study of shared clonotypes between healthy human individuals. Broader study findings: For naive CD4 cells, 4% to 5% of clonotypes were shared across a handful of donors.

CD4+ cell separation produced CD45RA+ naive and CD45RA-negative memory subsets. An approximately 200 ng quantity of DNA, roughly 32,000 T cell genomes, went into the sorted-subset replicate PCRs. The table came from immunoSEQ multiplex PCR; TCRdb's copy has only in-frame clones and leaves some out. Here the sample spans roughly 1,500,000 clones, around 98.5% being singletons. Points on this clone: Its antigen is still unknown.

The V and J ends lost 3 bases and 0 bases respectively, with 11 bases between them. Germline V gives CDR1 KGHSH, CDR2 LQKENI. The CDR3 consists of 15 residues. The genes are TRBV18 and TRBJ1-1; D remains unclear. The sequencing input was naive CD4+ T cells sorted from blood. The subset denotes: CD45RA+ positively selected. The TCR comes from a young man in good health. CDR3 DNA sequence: TGTGCCAGCTCACCCGGCCCGGGAATGAACACTGAAGCTTTCTTT. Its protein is CASSPGPGMNTEAFF.